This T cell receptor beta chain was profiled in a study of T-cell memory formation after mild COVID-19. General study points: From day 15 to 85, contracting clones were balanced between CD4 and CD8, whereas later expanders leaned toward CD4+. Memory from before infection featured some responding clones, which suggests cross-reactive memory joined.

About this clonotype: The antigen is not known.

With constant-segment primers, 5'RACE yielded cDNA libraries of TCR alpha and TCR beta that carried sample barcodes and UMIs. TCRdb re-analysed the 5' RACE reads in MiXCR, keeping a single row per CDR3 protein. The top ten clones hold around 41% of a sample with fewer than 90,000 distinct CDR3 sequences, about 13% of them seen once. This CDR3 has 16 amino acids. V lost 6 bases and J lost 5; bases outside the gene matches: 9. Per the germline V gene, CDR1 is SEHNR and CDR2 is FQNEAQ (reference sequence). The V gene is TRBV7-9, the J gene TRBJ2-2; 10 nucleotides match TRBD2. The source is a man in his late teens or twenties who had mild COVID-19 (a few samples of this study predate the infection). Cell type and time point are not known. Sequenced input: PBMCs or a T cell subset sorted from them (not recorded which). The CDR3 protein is CASSQLRTSGTGELFF. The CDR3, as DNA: TGTGCCAGCAGTCAACTCCGGACTAGCGGAACCGGGGAGCTGTTTTTT.